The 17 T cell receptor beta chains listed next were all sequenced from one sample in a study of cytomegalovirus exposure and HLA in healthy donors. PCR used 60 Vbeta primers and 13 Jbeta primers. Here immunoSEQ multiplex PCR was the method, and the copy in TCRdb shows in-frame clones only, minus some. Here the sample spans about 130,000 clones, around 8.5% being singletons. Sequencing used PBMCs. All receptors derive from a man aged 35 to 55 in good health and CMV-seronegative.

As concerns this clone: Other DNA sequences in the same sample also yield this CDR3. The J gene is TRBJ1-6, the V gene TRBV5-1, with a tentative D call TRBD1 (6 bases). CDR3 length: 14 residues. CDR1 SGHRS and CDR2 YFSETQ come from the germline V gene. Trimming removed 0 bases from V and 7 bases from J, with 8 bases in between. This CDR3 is CASSLGQANSPLHF. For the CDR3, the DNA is TGCGCCAGCAGCTTGGGACAGGCGAATTCACCCCTCCACTTT.

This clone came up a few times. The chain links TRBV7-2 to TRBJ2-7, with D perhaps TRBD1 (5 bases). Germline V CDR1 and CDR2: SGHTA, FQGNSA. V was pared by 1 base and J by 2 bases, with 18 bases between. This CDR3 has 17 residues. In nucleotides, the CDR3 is TGTGCCAGCAGCTTAGTGTTGGGCAGGGCGAATCCCTACGAGCAGTACTTC. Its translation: CASSLVLGRANPYEQYF.

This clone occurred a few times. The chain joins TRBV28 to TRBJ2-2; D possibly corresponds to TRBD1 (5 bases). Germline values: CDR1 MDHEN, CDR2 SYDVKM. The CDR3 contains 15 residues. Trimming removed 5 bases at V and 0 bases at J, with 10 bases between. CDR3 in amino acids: CASSLDTPNTGELFF. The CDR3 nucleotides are TGTGCCAGCAGTCTGGACACCCCGAACACCGGGGAGCTGTTTTTT.

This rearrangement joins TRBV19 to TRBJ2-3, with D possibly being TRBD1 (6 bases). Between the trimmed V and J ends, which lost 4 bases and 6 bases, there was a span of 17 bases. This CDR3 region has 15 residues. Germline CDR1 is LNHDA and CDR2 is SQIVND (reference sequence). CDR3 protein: CASSKWTEGTDTQYF. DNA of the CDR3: TGTGCCAGTAGTAAATGGACAGAGGGGACCGATACGCAGTATTTT.

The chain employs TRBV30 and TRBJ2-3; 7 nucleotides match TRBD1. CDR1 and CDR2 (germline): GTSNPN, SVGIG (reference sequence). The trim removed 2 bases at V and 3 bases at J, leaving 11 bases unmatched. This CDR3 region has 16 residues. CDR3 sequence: CAWSPDRAGGTDTQYF. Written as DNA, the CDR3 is TGTGCCTGGAGTCCCGACAGGGCTGGGGGAACAGATACGCAGTATTTT.

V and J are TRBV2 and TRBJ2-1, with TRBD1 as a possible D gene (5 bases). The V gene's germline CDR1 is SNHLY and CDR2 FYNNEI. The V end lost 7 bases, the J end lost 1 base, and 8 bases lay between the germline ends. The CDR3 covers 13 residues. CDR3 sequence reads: CASIRESYNEQFF. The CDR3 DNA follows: TGTGCCAGCATCAGGGAATCCTACAATGAGCAGTTCTTC.

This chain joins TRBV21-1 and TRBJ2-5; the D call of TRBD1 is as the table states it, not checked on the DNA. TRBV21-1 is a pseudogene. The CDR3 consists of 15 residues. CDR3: CASSKDKGAQETQYF. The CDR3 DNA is TGTGCCAGCAGCAAAGATAAGGGGGCTCAGGAGACCCAGTACTTC.

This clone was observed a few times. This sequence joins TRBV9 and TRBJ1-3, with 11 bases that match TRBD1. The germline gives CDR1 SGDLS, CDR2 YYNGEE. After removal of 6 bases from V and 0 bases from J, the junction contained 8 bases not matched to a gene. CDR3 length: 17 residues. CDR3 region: CASTRTGGHRSGNTIYF. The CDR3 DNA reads TGTGCCAGCACCCGGACAGGGGGCCACCGCTCTGGAAACACCATATATTTT.

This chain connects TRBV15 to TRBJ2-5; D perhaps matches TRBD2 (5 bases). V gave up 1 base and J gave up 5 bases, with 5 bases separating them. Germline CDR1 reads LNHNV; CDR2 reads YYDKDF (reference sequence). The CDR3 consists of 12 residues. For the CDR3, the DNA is TGTGCCACCAGCAGAGCGGGGGAGACCCAGTACTTC. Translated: CATSRAGETQYF. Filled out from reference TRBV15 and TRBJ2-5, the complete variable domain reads DAMVIQNPRYQVTQFGKPVTLSCSQTLNHNVMYWYQQKSSQAPKLLFHYYDKDFNNEADTPDNFQSRRPNTSFCFLDIRSPGLGDTAMYLCATSRAGETQYFGPGTRLLVL.

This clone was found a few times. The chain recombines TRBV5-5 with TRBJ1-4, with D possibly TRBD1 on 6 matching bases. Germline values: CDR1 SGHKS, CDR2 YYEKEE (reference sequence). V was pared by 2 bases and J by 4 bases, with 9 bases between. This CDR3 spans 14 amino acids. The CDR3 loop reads CASSFGTRNEKLFF. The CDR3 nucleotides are TGTGCCAGCAGCTTCGGGACACGTAATGAAAAACTGTTTTTT.

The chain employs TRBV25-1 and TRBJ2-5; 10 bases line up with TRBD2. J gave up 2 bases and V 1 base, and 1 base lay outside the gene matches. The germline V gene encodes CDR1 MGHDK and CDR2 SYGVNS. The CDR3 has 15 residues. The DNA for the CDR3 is TGTGCCAGCAGTGAATCACTAGCGGGACAAGAGACCCAGTACTTC. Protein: CASSESLAGQETQYF.

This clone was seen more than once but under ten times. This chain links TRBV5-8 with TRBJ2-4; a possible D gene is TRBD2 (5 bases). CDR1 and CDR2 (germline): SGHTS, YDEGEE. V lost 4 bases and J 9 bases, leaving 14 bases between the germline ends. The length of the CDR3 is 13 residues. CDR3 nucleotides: TGTGCCAGCAGCATCGGGGATTTAGGCATTCAGTACTTC. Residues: CASSIGDLGIQYF.

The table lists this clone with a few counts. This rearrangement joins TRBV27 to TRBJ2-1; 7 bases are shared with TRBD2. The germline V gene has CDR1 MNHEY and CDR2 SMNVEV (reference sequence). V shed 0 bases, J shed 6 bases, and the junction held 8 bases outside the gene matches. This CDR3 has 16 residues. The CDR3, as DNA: TGTGCCAGCAGTTTATCGGGTCTAAGACTAGCCAATGAGCAGTTCTTC. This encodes CASSLSGLRLANEQFF.

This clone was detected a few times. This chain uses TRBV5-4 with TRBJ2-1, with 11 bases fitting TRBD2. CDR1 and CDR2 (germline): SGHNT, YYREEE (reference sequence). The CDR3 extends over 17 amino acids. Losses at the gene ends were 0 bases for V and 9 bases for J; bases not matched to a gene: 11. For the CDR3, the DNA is TGTGCCAGCAGCTTGGAACTAGCGGGGGCTCAAACGGTTGAGCAGTTCTTC. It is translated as CASSLELAGAQTVEQFF.

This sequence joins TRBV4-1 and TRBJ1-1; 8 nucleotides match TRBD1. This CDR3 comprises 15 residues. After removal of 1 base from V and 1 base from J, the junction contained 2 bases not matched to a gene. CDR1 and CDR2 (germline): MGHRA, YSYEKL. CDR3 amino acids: CASSQGQGANTEAFF. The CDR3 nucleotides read TGCGCCAGCAGCCAAGGCCAGGGGGCGAACACTGAAGCTTTCTTT.

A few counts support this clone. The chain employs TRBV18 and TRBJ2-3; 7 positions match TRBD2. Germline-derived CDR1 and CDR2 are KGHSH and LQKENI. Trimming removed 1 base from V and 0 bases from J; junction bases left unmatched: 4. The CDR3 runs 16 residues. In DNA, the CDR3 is TGTGCCAGCTCACCACTCGGGGGAGGGAGCACAGATACGCAGTATTTT. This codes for CASSPLGGGSTDTQYF.

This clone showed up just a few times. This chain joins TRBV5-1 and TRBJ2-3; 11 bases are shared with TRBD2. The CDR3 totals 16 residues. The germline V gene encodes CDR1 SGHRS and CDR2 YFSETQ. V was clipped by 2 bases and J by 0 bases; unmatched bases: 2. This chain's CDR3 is CASSFSGGASTDTQYF. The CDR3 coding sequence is TGCGCCAGCAGCTTTAGCGGGGGGGCAAGCACAGATACGCAGTATTTT. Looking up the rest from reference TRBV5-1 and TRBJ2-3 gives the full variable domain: KAGVTQTPRYLIKTRGQQVTLSCSPISGHRSVSWYQQTPGQGLQFLFEYFSETQRNKGNFPGRFSGRQFSNSRSEMNVSTLELGDSALYLCASSFSGGASTDTQYFGPGTRLTVL.